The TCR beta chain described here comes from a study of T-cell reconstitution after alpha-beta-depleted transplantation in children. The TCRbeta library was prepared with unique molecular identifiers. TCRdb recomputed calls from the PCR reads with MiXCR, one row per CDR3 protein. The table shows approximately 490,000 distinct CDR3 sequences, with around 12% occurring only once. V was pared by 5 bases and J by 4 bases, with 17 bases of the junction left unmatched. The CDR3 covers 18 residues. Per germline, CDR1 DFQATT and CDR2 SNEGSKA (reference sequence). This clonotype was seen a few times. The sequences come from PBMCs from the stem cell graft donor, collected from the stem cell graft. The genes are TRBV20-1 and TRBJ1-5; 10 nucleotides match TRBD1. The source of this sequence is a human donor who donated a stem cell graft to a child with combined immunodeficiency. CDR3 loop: CSALRTIWTGGLNQPQHF. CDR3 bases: TGCAGTGCTCTCCGAACGATATGGACAGGGGGATTAAATCAGCCCCAGCATTTT.